The source of this T cell receptor (beta chain) is a study of monozygotic twins with inflammatory bowel disease. TCRdb reprocessed the 5' RACE reads, keeping one entry per CDR3 protein, no DNA. Its clone listing holds approximately 400,000 distinct CDR3 sequences. The germline V gene has CDR1 SGHDT and CDR2 YYEEEE. The CDR3 extends over 15 amino acids. V gene TRBV5-6 combines with J gene TRBJ2-6. The TCR sequence derives from a human donor with ulcerative colitis or Crohn's disease, or a healthy co-twin of an affected twin (not recorded which). Sequenced sample: blood. The CDR3: CASSFDMTGANVLTF.